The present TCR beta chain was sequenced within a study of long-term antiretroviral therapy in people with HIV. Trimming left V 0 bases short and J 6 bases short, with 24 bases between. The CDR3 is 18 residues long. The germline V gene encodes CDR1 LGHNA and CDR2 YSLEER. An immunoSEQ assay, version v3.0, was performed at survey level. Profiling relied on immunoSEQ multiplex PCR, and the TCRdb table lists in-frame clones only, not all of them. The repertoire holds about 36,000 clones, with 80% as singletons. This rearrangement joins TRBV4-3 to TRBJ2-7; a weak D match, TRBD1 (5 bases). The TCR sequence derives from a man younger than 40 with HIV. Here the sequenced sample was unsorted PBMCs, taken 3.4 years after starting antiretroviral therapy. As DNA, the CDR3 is TGCGCCAGCAGCCAAGAGTCAACAGGTGTAACGGTCAAGCTCGAGCAGTACTTC. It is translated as CASSQESTGVTVKLEQYF.